This TCR beta chain was captured in a study of cytomegalovirus exposure and HLA in healthy donors. Study results and limitations: A later analysis found TCR association rates differed by HLA locus, highest for DRB1 and lowest for HLA-C.

The PCR ran on 60 Vbeta and 13 Jbeta primers. Original processing notes: In a later analysis, the count reached 76 million or so unique TCR beta chains, with about 11 million shared. Some clones are missing from TCRdb's copy, which holds only in-frame ones; the method was immunoSEQ multiplex PCR. The V and J calls and clone size come from that table; D and trimming were worked out from the DNA. The sample has about 94,000 clones; around 74% are singletons. A remark on this clone: What it binds is unknown.

Trimming left V 0 bases short and J 1 base short, with 3 bases between. CDR1 MNHEY and CDR2 SVGAGI come from the germline V gene. The CDR3 has 13 residues. The clonotype originates from a man in his forties or fifties in good health and CMV-seropositive. The chain uses TRBV6-5 and TRBJ1-2; no clear D. The sequencing input was PBMCs. This CDR3 is CASSYSHNYGYTF. DNA of the CDR3: TGTGCCAGCAGTTACTCCCATAACTATGGCTACACCTTC.